These 5 T cell receptor beta chains share one sample of origin, sequenced in a study of T cells in Graves' hyperthyroidism and ophthalmopathy. TCR beta CDR3 region amplification was performed from RNA transcripts. The HTBI primer set was used in a first-round RT-PCR of the TCR CDR3. TCRdb reanalysed the multiplex PCR reads using MiXCR and keeps one entry per CDR3 protein. The sample carries about half a million distinct CDR3 sequences, about 24% recorded once. Input material: blood. These receptors originate from a woman aged 25 to 45 with Graves' ophthalmopathy.

Remarks on this clonotype: One junction end does not reproduce the germline sequence, and a read error may be involved. The chain recombines TRBV6-2 or TRBV6-3 with TRBJ2-2, with 14 bases that match TRBD2. Germline V gene sequence: CDR1 MNHEY, CDR2 SVGEGT. The CDR3 length is 18 residues. The CDR3 region has the DNA TGTGCCAGCAGTTACTCGGGGACTAGCGGGGGAAACACCGGGGAGCTGTGTTTT. Its translation: CASSYSGTSGGNTGELCF.

Ten or more counts support this clonotype. The CDR3: CASSFGTDYGYTF. The CDR3 DNA follows: TGTGCCAGCAGCTTCGGGACCGACTATGGCTACACCTTC. J is TRBJ1-2 and V is TRBV7-2; weak D call: TRBD1 (5 bases). CDR3 length: 13 residues. The V end was cut by 3 bases, the J end by 3 bases, with 8 bases between. CDR1 is SGHTA, CDR2 FQGNSA, per germline.

This clonotype was detected many times. The rearrangement links TRBV6-2 or TRBV6-3 to TRBJ1-2; 9 nucleotides match TRBD1. The CDR3 loop spans 15 amino acids. The V gene's germline CDR1 is MNHEY and CDR2 SVGEGT. Unmatched junction bases numbered 10, after V lost 7 bases and J lost 4 bases. The chain's CDR3 is CASTELTGGVYGYTF. The CDR3 DNA reads TGTGCCAGCACCGAATTGACAGGGGGAGTCTATGGCTACACCTTC.

This clonotype was counted ten times or more. The V call is TRBV12-3 or TRBV12-4, the J call TRBJ1-5; tentative D call: TRBD1 (5 bases). V lost 7 bases, J lost 5 bases, and 9 bases lay in between. This CDR3 is built from 12 residues. The CDR3, as DNA: TGTGCCAGCACCCGAGGGGATCAGCCCCAGCATTTT. Translated, it gives CASTRGDQPQHF.

This clonotype was detected ten times or more. V usage is TRBV6-5 and J usage is TRBJ1-1, with a possible D match to TRBD1 (5 bases). Germline CDR1 and CDR2: MNHEY and SVGAGI. There are 14 residues in the CDR3. Trimming removed 8 bases at V and 3 bases at J, with 16 bases between. The CDR3 nucleotides are TGTGCCAGCGAAAGACGGTGGGGGGACACTGAAGCTTTCTTT. This encodes CASERRWGDTEAFF.